This paragraph reports one TCR beta chain. The data were obtained in a study of cytomegalovirus exposure and HLA in healthy donors. As for the study in general: Some 85 million unique TCRs from HLA-typed donors were held in an early data release. The Caucasian-associated ancestry cluster contained 75% to 85% of the approximately 400 genotyped donors.

60 Vbeta and 13 Jbeta primers were used in PCR. As handled by the study authors: In a later analysis, roughly 11 million of approximately 86 million unique beta chains occurred in at least two donors. The method was immunoSEQ multiplex PCR; TCRdb's version includes in-frame clones alone and lacks a portion of them. V, J and clone size are those of that table, while D and trimming were read from the DNA. The sample holds approximately 80,000 clones; around 70% are singletons and the top ten take 8.5% to 14%. Losses at the gene ends were 4 bases for V and 4 bases for J; bases not matched to a gene: 8. Germline values: CDR1 SGHRS, CDR2 YFSETQ. This CDR3 region has 15 residues.

The sequence was obtained from a middle-aged woman in good health and CMV-seropositive. The chain recombines TRBV5-1 with TRBJ2-7; 10 bases line up with TRBD1. Sample: PBMCs. The CDR3 spells CASSGNPGQGYEQYF. The CDR3 DNA reads as TGCGCCAGCAGCGGAAACCCGGGACAGGGGTACGAGCAGTACTTC.